A selection of T cell receptor beta chains follows, all from one sample in a study of graft-versus-host responses after intestinal transplantation. No antigen has been identified for these receptors. Measured with immunoSEQ multiplex PCR; TCRdb has only the in-frame clones, and not every one. In the table there are fewer than 95,000 clones, about 95% of which are singletons. The material sequenced was unstimulated CD4+ T cells sorted from spleen or lymph node cells, taken before transplant. These receptor sequences come from a human donor who was the organ donor for an intestinal transplant. Both conserved end residues are part of each CDR3. The D gene is left open where the match is weak. Clone sizes are given selectively: once, few, many, or a class where the clone is expanded.

V	J	size	D	DNA	CDR3
TRBV28	TRBJ2-7	.	.	TGTGCCAGCAGTTTGGCAGGGGCGCCGTCCTACGAGCAGTACTTC	CASSLAGAPSYEQYF
TRBV7-9	TRBJ1-2	.	.	TGTGCCAGCAGCTTAAATCGCGACTATGGCTACACCTTC	CASSLNRDYGYTF
TRBV6-1	TRBJ1-5	.	.	TGTGCCAGCAGAGGGAGCAATCAGCCCCAGCATTTT	CASRGSNQPQHF
TRBV6-6	TRBJ2-7	.	TRBD1	TGTGCCAGCAGGGCCGGGACAGGGGGCTCCTACGAGCAGTACTTC	CASRAGTGGSYEQYF
TRBV5-6	TRBJ1-2	once	.	TGTGCCAGCAGCTTGGGGGGGCTCTATGGCTACACCTTC	CASSLGGLYGYTF
TRBV18	TRBJ2-7	.	TRBD2	TGTGCCAGCTCACCACCCGGGACTAGCGGCGAGCAGTACTTC	CASSPPGTSGEQYF
TRBV18	TRBJ1-3	.	.	TGTGCCAGCTCACCAACCTTTTCTACAGGAAACACCATATATTTT	CASSPTFSTGNTIYF
TRBV2	TRBJ2-7	once	TRBD2	TGTGCCAGCAGTGAGGGCGGGGGAATTACTTACGAGCAGTACTTC	CASSEGGGITYEQYF
TRBV6-6	TRBJ2-3	.	TRBD2	TGTGCCAGCAGTCTAGCCCCGGGACTAGCCACAGATACGCAGTATTTT	CASSLAPGLATDTQYF
TRBV11-3	TRBJ2-2	.	TRBD2	TGTGCCAGCAGACTAGAGACGGGACTAGGGCCGACCGGGGAGCTGTTTTTT	CASRLETGLGPTGELFF
TRBV7-9	TRBJ2-7	once	.	TGTGCCAGCAGGGGAGCCACGGGGCTGACCTACGAGCAGTACTTC	CASRGATGLTYEQYF
TRBV30	TRBJ2-5	.	.	TGTGCCTGGAGTGTCGCGGTGACCCAGTACTTC	CAWSVAVTQYF
TRBV7-9	TRBJ1-6	few	.	TGTGCCAGCAGCGCCCGGAATTCACCCCTCCACTTT	CASSARNSPLHF
TRBV5-1	TRBJ2-7	.	.	TGCGCCAGCAGCTCCGCCATCTTGGGCGAGCAGTACTTC	CASSSAILGEQYF
TRBV4-1	TRBJ1-1	.	.	TGCGCCAGCCGACAGGCGAACACTGAAGCTTTCTTT	CASRQANTEAFF
TRBV18	TRBJ2-6	.	TRBD1	TGTGCCAGCTCACCACCGACAGGGTCCGGGGCCAACGTCCTGACTTTC	CASSPPTGSGANVLTF
TRBV28	TRBJ1-4	.	.	TGTGCCAGCAGCCCGGGACAAAGGGATGAAAAACTGTTTTTT	CASSPGQRDEKLFF
TRBV27	TRBJ2-7	.	.	TGTGCCAGCAGCACCATCCCCGGGACTGGGGCAAGGGAGCAGTACTTC	CASSTIPGTGAREQYF
TRBV5-1	TRBJ2-5	.	TRBD2	TGCGCCAGCAGCTTGGCCGCGTCTAGCGGGGGGGCCAGGGAGACCCAGTACTTC	CASSLAASSGGARETQYF
TRBV5-1	TRBJ2-7	.	TRBD1	TGCGCCAGCAGCTTCGAGGGGGCCGGCTACGAGCAGTACTTC	CASSFEGAGYEQYF
TRBV27	TRBJ1-3	.	.	TGTGCCAGCAGTTCGCGACCAAGCTCTGGAAACACCATATATTTT	CASSSRPSSGNTIYF
TRBV6-5	TRBJ1-5	.	.	TGTGCCAGCAGTGTGGTCGGTACTAGGCCCCAGCATTTT	CASSVVGTRPQHF
TRBV15	TRBJ1-4	.	.	TGTGCCACCAGCAGAGATCTTGGGCAGTACGTCGAAAAACTGTTTTTT	CATSRDLGQYVEKLFF
TRBV7-9	TRBJ2-1	.	.	TGTGCCAGCAGCTTAGTACCAGGGAAGGACAATGAGCAGTTCTTC	CASSLVPGKDNEQFF
TRBV29-1	TRBJ1-3	.	.	TGCACCTGGATAGGCTCTGGAAACACCATATATTTT	CTWIGSGNTIYF
TRBV2	TRBJ1-1	.	TRBD1	TGTGCCAGCAGGACAGGGCCGAACACTGAAGCTTTCTTT	CASRTGPNTEAFF
TRBV30	TRBJ2-2	once	.	TGTGCCTGGAGGAGGGGCGTTTTAACCGGGGAGCTGTTTTTT	CAWRRGVLTGELFF
TRBV6-5	TRBJ2-3	.	TRBD1	TGTGCCAGCAGCTGGGACAGGGCCACAGATACGCAGTATTTT	CASSWDRATDTQYF
TRBV7-9	TRBJ2-2	.	TRBD1	TGTGCCATAAATACTGGGACAGGGGGCTCCGGGGAGCTGTTTTTT	CAINTGTGGSGELFF
TRBV7-6	TRBJ1-1	.	.	TGTGCCAGCAGCTTAGGCACAAGGAACACTGAAGCTTTCTTT	CASSLGTRNTEAFF
TRBV4-1	TRBJ2-1	.	TRBD2	TGCGCCAGCAGCCAACCATCTAGCGGGGGGGGCAATGAGCAGTTCTTC	CASSQPSSGGGNEQFF
TRBV7-9	TRBJ2-7	.	.	TGTGCCAGCAGCTCAGGAGGGGGGACCCACGAGCAGTACTTC	CASSSGGGTHEQYF
TRBV6-5	TRBJ2-7	.	TRBD1	TGTGCCAGCAGGAAGGGACAGGTCTACGAGCAGTACTTC	CASRKGQVYEQYF
TRBV9	TRBJ2-5	.	.	TGTGCCAGCAGCCCCCGCTCCGGGACAACTTTCGCGTTGCAAGAGACCCAGTACTTC	CASSPRSGTTFALQETQYF
TRBV30	TRBJ2-1	.	.	TGTGCCTGGAGTCGGGGTATACAATATGAGCAGTTCTTC	CAWSRGIQYEQFF
TRBV10-3	TRBJ1-2	.	.	TGTGCCCACAGCCCAGGGGATGGCTACACCTTC	CAHSPGDGYTF
TRBV6-1	TRBJ2-7	.	.	TGTGCCAGCAGTGAAGCACACTGGAGCTCCTACGAGCAGTACTTC	CASSEAHWSSYEQYF
TRBV7-2	TRBJ2-2	once	.	TGTGCCAGCAGCTTAACAGGGCTACGCACCGGGGAGCTGTTTTTT	CASSLTGLRTGELFF
TRBV28	TRBJ1-2	.	.	TGTGCCAGCAGTTTAATCGTCAGGTCCTACTATGGCTACACCTTC	CASSLIVRSYYGYTF
TRBV27	TRBJ1-5	.	.	TGTGCCAGCAGTCCCCTAGGGCAGCCCCAGCATTTT	CASSPLGQPQHF
TRBV2	TRBJ2-7	.	TRBD2	TGTGCCAGCAGAGGACTTAGCGGGGGGGCCTACGAGCAGTACTTC	CASRGLSGGAYEQYF
TRBV7-3	TRBJ2-1	.	.	TGTGCCAGCAGCTCGAACAGGCTCTCGGATGAGCAGTTCTTC	CASSSNRLSDEQFF
TRBV9	TRBJ1-6	.	.	TGTGCCAGCAGCGTAGCTCCGGGGAATTCACCCCTCCACTTT	CASSVAPGNSPLHF
TRBV6-5	TRBJ2-7	.	TRBD1	TGTGCCAGCACTCGGACAGGGATCTACGAGCAGTACTTC	CASTRTGIYEQYF
TRBV6-5	TRBJ1-2	.	.	TGTGCCACTACGAACCTGCTTGACTATGGCTACACCTTC	CATTNLLDYGYTF
TRBV19	TRBJ2-2	once	.	TGTGCCAGTAGTGAGCAGAACACCGGGGAGCTGTTTTTT	CASSEQNTGELFF
TRBV4-3	TRBJ2-4	.	.	TGCGCCAGCAGCCTGGACAGTGACTATGGACGTCAGTACTTC	CASSLDSDYGRQYF
TRBV19	TRBJ2-2	few	.	TGTGCCAGTAGTATCTCGCGGAACACCGGGGAGCTGTTTTTT	CASSISRNTGELFF
TRBV18	TRBJ2-7	.	TRBD1	TGTGCCAGCTCACCACCAGGACAGGTCTACGAGCAGTACTTC	CASSPPGQVYEQYF
TRBV12-5	TRBJ1-5	.	.	TGTGCTAGTGGTTTGACGAGCAATCAGCCCCAGCATTTT	CASGLTSNQPQHF
TRBV6-5	TRBJ2-7	.	.	TGTGCCAGCAGTTATTCGACTAGTATTTCAGACGAGCAGTACTTC	CASSYSTSISDEQYF
TRBV28	TRBJ2-3	once	.	TGTGCCAGCACCACCGCGGGAGATACGCAGTATTTT	CASTTAGDTQYF
TRBV15	TRBJ1-5	.	.	TGTGCCACCAGCAGACAGGGATATCAGCCCCAGCATTTT	CATSRQGYQPQHF
TRBV7-8	TRBJ2-7	.	.	TGTGCCAGCAGCTTAGTTCGCATGTGGGGGGAGCAGTACTTC	CASSLVRMWGEQYF
TRBV19	TRBJ2-4	.	TRBD1	TGTGCCAGTAGTATCGAGACCACAGGGGCTCCCAAAAACATTCAGTACTTC	CASSIETTGAPKNIQYF
TRBV11-3	TRBJ2-3	.	.	TGTGCCAGCAGCTTAGGAGGGCTCACAGATACGCAGTATTTT	CASSLGGLTDTQYF
TRBV5-4	TRBJ2-2	.	.	TGTGCCAGCAGCTTGGCCGGGGAGCTGTTTTTT	CASSLAGELFF